This passage covers 8 T cell receptor beta chains from one sample sequenced in a study of shared clonotypes between healthy human individuals. Only in-frame clones appear in the TCRdb table, and some are missing; sequencing was by immunoSEQ multiplex PCR. The data hold more than 2,000,000 clones, with approximately 95% observed a single time. The sample taken for sequencing was naive CD4+ T cells from PBMCs. Subset denoted: CD45RA+ positively selected. Source of these receptors: a man in his late teens or twenties in good health. Some clones in this sample may be carry-over from other donors' samples.

This chain links TRBV27 with TRBJ2-7; TRBD1 might be the D (6 bases). Trimming shortened V by 4 bases and J by 3 bases, and 10 bases separated the two germline ends. Germline CDR1 and CDR2: MNHEY and SMNVEV (reference sequence). The CDR3 contains 13 residues. CDR3 in DNA: TGTGCCAGCAGTTGGAACAGGGACTACGAGCAGTACTTC. Translated: CASSWNRDYEQYF.

V and J are TRBV7-8 and TRBJ2-6; no clear D gene. V was clipped by 5 bases and J by 2 bases, with 13 bases between them. The germline V gene encodes CDR1 SGHVS and CDR2 FQNEAQ. The length of the CDR3 is 16 residues. DNA for the CDR3: TGTGCCAGCAGCACTCTTTGGCAACCTGGGGCCAACGTCCTGACTTTC. Its translation is CASSTLWQPGANVLTF.

The gene calls are TRBV30 and TRBJ2-7, with 7 bases lining up with TRBD2. CDR3 length: 15 amino acids. The ends lost 0 bases at V and 1 base at J; junction bases unmatched: 6. The germline V gene has CDR1 GTSNPN and CDR2 SVGIG (reference sequence). The chain's CDR3 is CAWSVLVAGSYEQYF. The CDR3 bases are TGTGCCTGGAGTGTATTAGTAGCGGGTTCCTACGAGCAGTACTTC. Full variable domain (rest looked up from reference TRBV30 and TRBJ2-7): SQTIHQWPATLVQPVGSPLSLECTVEGTSNPNLYWYRQAAGRGLQLLFYSVGIGQISSEVPQNLSASRPQDRQFILSSKKLLLSDSGFYLCAWSVLVAGSYEQYFGPGTRLTVT.

This chain connects TRBV5-1 to TRBJ2-2; D may correspond to TRBD1 or TRBD2 (5 bases each). This CDR3 comprises 16 residues. The germline V gene has CDR1 SGHRS and CDR2 YFSETQ. V lost 1 base and J lost 6, with 16 bases in between. CDR3 protein: CASSLTGTTVAGELFF. In nucleotides, the CDR3 is TGCGCCAGCAGCTTGACTGGGACGACCGTTGCCGGGGAGCTGTTTTTT.

CDR3 sequence: CASSPGLAGSFGYEQYF. In DNA, the CDR3 is TGTGCCAGCAGTCCTGGACTAGCGGGATCGTTTGGCTACGAGCAGTACTTC. The V call is TRBV2, the J call TRBJ2-7, with 12 bases lining up with TRBD2. Germline lookup yields CDR1 SNHLY and CDR2 FYNNEI. The J segment lost 3 bases and the V segment lost 5 bases, leaving 11 bases of the junction unmatched. The CDR3 extends over 17 amino acids.

V gene TRBV28 combines with J gene TRBJ2-7, with D maybe TRBD2 (5 bases). Germline CDR1 and CDR2: MDHEN and SYDVKM. V gave up 3 bases and J gave up 4 bases, with 16 bases separating them. The CDR3 is 15 amino acids. The CDR3 region is CASSFETSGMYEQYF. The CDR3 nucleotides read TGTGCCAGCAGTTTTGAGACTTCGGGAATGTACGAGCAGTACTTC.

For this clone: The same CDR3 also results from other DNA sequences found in this sample. The genes are TRBV5-1 and TRBJ2-5; D not certain. The CDR3 loop spans 13 amino acids. Germline loops: CDR1 SGHRS, CDR2 YFSETQ. Trimming cost V 2 bases and J 5 bases, with 10 bases left between them. CDR3 amino acids: CASSLDPSETQYF. The CDR3 nucleotides are TGCGCCAGCAGCTTAGATCCGAGCGAGACCCAGTACTTC.

On this clone itself: Other nucleotide sequences in the sample specify the same CDR3. This sequence joins TRBV7-3 and TRBJ2-2; maybe TRBD2 (7 bases). With 2 bases removed from V and 1 base from J, the gap between germline ends came to 11 bases. Germline V gives CDR1 SGHTA, CDR2 FQGTGA. The CDR3 is 16 residues long. CDR3 in amino acids: CASSLQGRGNTGELFF. CDR3 DNA sequence: TGTGCCAGCAGCTTACAGGGGAGGGGGAACACCGGGGAGCTGTTTTTT.